This T cell receptor beta chain is from a study of cytomegalovirus exposure and HLA in healthy donors. Whole-study findings and limits: Reported findings show TCR beta sequences accurately forecast HLA-A and HLA-B alleles in most subjects. A later analysis associated 15,000 or so TCR beta sequences with HLA alleles at a 0.05 false discovery rate. Some TCR beta chains (around 180 of them) were listed as cytomegalovirus-associated.

Worth noting for this clone: What it binds is not known.

Germline V gives CDR1 SGHAT, CDR2 FQNNGV. The length of the CDR3 is 19 residues. The J segment lost 4 bases and the V segment lost 1 base, leaving 12 bases of the junction unmatched. Donors were ostensibly healthy at sampling, although undocumented immune exposures were probable. Use of 60 Vbeta and 13 Jbeta primers characterized the PCR. Sequencing used immunoSEQ multiplex PCR; TCRdb keeps in-frame clones, though not all of them. The repertoire table contains some 110,000 clones. The sequencing sample was made of PBMCs. The source is a young man in good health and CMV-seronegative. This chain links TRBV11-2 with TRBJ2-7; 14 bases are a match to TRBD2. CDR3 amino acids: CASSLGRMGLAGAVYEQYF. In DNA form, the CDR3 reads TGTGCCAGCAGCTTAGGACGAATGGGACTAGCGGGAGCGGTGTACGAGCAGTACTTC.